This TCR beta chain was observed in a study of Ad26.COV2.S vaccination and SARS-CoV-2 variants. Specified treatment: 15 to 20 received Ad26.COV2.S at low or high dose, single or two shots; 5 received placebo; per-sample allocation not given. Sampling occurred on day 63 after the first vaccine or placebo injection. Only in-frame clones appear in the TCRdb table, and some are missing; sequencing was by immunoSEQ multiplex PCR. The profile shows about 390,000 clones, 70% to 90% of them singletons. This CDR3 has 15 amino acids. V shed 2 bases and J shed 6 bases, with 16 bases lying between them. The germline gives CDR1 MGHRA, CDR2 YSYEKL.

This TCR was sampled from a person aged 18-60 years who received the Ad26.COV2.S COVID-19 vaccine or a placebo. The chain uses TRBV4-1 and TRBJ1-2; tentative D call: TRBD1 (6 bases). The sequenced sample was peripheral blood, obtained in a trial of Ad26.COV2.S vaccine versus placebo. CDR3 in DNA: TGCGCCAGCAGCCAATTCTCTCGGACAGCCAATGGCTACACCTTC. Translating gives CASSQFSRTANGYTF.